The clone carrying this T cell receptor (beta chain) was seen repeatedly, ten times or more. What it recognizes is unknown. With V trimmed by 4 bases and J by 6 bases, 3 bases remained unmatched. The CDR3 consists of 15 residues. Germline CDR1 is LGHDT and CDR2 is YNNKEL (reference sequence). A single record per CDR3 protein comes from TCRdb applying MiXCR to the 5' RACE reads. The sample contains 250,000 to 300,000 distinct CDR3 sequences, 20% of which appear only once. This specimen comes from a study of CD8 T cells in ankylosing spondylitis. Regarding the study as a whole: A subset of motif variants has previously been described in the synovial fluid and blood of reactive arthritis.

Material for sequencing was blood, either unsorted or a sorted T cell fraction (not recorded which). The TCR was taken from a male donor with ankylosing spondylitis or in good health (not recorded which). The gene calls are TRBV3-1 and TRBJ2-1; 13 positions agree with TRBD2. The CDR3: CASSPGLAGPNEQFF. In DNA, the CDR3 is TGTGCCAGCAGCCCGGGACTAGCGGGACCCAATGAGCAGTTCTTC.